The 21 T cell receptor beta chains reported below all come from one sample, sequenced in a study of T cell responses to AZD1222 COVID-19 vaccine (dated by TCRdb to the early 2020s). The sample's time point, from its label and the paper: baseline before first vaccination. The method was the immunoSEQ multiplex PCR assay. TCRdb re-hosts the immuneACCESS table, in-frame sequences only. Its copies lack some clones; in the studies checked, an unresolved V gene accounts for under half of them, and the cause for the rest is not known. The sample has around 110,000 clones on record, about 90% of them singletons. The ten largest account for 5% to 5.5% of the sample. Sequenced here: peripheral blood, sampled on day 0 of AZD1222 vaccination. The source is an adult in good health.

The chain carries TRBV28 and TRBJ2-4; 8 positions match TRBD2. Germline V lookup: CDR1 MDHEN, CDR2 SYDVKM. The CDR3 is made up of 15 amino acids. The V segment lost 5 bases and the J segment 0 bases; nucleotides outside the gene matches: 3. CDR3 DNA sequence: TGTGCCAGCAGTAGCGGGGGAGTAGCCAAAAACATTCAGTACTTC. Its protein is CASSSGGVAKNIQYF.

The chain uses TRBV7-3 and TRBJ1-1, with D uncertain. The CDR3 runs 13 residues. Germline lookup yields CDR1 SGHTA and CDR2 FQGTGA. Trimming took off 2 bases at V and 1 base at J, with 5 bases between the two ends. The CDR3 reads CASSLVPNTEAFF. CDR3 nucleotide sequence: TGTGCCAGCAGCTTAGTACCGAACACTGAAGCTTTCTTT.

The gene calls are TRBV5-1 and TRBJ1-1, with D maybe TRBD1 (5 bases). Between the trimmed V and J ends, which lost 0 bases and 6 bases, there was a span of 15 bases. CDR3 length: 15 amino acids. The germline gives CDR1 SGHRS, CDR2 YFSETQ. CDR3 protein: CASSLAEGFVAEAFF. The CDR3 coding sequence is TGCGCCAGCAGCTTGGCCGAGGGGTTTGTGGCTGAAGCTTTCTTT.

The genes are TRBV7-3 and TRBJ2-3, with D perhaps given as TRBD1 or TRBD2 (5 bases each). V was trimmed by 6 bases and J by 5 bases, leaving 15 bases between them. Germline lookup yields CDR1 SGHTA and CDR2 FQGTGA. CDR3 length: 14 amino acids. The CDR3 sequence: CASSPGPLIDTQYF. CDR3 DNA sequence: TGTGCCAGCAGTCCGGGACCCCTTATAGATACGCAGTATTTT.

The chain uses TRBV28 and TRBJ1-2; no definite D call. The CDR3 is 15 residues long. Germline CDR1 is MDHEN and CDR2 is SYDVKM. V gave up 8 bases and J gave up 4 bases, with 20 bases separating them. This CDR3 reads CASLGGHGSSYGYTF. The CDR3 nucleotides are TGTGCCAGCTTAGGAGGGCACGGTTCGAGCTATGGCTACACCTTC.

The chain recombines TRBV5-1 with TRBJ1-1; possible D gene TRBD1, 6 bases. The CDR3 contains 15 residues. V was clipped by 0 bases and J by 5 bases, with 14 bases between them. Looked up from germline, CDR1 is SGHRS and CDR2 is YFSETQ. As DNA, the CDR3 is TGCGCCAGCAGCTTGGCCTCGGGAGGGGGGACTGAAGCTTTCTTT. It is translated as CASSLASGGGTEAFF.

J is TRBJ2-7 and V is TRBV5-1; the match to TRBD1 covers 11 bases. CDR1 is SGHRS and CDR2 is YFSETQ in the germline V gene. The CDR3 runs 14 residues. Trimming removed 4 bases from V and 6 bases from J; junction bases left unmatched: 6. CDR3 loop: CASSTTGTGGEQYF. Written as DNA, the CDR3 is TGCGCCAGCAGCACAACCGGGACAGGGGGCGAGCAGTACTTC.

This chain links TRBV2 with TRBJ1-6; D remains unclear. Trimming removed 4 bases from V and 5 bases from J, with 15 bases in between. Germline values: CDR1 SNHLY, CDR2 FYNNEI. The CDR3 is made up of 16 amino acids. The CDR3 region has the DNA TGTGCCAGCAGTGGTGGCGGCCCCTTCAATAATTCACCCCTCCACTTT. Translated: CASSGGGPFNNSPLHF.

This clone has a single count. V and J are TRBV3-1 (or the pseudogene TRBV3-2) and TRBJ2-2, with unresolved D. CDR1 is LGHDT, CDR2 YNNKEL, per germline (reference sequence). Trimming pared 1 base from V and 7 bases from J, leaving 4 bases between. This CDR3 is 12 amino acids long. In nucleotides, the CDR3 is TGTGCCAGCAGCCAAGTCGTCGGGGAGCTGTTTTTT. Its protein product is CASSQVVGELFF.

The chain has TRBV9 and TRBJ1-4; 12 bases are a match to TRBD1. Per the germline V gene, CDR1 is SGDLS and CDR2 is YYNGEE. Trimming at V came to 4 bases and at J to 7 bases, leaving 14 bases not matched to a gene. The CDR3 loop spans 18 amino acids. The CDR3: CASSPQGTGGLIREKLFF. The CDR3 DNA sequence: TGTGCCAGCAGCCCCCAGGGGACAGGGGGCTTGATTCGTGAAAAACTGTTTTTT.

The CDR3 DNA sequence: TGTGCCAGCAGCTTCGGGCAGGGGGCGTATGGCTACACCTTC. Its translation is CASSFGQGAYGYTF. The chain employs TRBV5-5 and TRBJ1-2; TRBD1 agrees at 8 bases. Germline CDR1 is SGHKS and CDR2 is YYEKEE (reference sequence). The V gene end was trimmed by 2 bases and the J gene end by 5 bases; junction bases not matched to a gene: 5. The CDR3 extends over 14 amino acids.

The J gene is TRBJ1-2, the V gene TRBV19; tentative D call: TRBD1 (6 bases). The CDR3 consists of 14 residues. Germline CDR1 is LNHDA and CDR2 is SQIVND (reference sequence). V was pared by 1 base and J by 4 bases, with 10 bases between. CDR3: CASSIAGAGYGYTF. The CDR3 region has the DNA TGTGCCAGTAGTATAGCAGGGGCTGGCTATGGCTACACCTTC. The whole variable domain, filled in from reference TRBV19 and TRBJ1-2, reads DGGITQSPKYLFRKEGQNVTLSCEQNLNHDAMYWYRQDPGQGLRLIYYSQIVNDFQKGDIAEGYSVSREKKESFPLTVTSAQKNPTAFYLCASSIAGAGYGYTFGSGTRLTVV.

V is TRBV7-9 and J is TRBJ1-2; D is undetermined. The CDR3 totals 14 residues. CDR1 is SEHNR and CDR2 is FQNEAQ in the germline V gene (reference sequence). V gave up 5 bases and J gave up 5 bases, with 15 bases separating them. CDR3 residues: CASSPVRGRYGYTF. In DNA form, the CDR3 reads TGTGCCAGCAGCCCCGTCCGGGGAAGGTATGGCTACACCTTC. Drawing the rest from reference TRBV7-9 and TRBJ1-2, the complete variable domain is DTGVSQNPRHKITKRGQNVTFRCDPISEHNRLYWYRQTLGQGPEFLTYFQNEAQLEKSRLLSDRFSAERPKGSFSTLEIQRTEQGDSAMYLCASSPVRGRYGYTFGSGTRLTVV.

Here the CDR3 reads CATSDPTNPDTQYF. The CDR3 region has the DNA TGTGCCACCAGTGACCCGACTAACCCGGATACGCAGTATTTT. The chain links TRBV24-1 to TRBJ2-3; a weak D match, TRBD2 (5 bases). The CDR3 has 14 amino acids. V dropped 4 bases and J dropped 6 bases, with 13 bases sitting between them. Germline V gives CDR1 KGHDR, CDR2 SFDVKD.

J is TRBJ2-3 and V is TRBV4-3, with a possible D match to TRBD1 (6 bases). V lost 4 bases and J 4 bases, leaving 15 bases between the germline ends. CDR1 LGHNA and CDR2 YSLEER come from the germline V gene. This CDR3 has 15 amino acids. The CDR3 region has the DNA TGCGCCAGCAGCCCCTCGGGCAAGGGGGCAGATACGCAGTATTTT. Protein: CASSPSGKGADTQYF.

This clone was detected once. The CDR3, as DNA: TGTGCCACCGGTCTAAGACCAACAAGTATCCCTTTAGGGCAGTATTTT. Its protein is CATGLRPTSIPLGQYF. The V and J genes are TRBV7-2 and TRBJ2-3; the D is unclear. Germline CDR1 and CDR2: SGHTA and FQGNSA. Trimming removed 10 bases from V and 11 bases from J, with 31 bases in between. The CDR3 extends over 16 amino acids.

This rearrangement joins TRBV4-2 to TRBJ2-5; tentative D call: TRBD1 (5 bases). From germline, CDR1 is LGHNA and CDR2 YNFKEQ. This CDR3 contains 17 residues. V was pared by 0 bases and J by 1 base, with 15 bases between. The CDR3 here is CASSQDLDTPTQETQYF. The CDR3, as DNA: TGTGCCAGCAGCCAAGATCTGGACACCCCGACCCAAGAGACCCAGTACTTC.

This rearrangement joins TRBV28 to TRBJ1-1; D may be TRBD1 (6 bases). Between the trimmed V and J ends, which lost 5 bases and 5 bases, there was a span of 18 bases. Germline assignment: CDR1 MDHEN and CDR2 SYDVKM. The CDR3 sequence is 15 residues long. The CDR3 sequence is CASSRTGGRGTEAFF. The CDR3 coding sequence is TGTGCCAGCAGTCGGACCGGGGGGCGTGGGACTGAAGCTTTCTTT.

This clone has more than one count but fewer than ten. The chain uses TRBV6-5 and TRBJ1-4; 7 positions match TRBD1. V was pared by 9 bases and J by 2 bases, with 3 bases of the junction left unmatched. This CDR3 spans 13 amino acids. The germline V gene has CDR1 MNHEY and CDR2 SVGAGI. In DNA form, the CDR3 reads TGTGCCAGTGGGACAGTCACTAATGAAAAACTGTTTTTT. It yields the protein CASGTVTNEKLFF.

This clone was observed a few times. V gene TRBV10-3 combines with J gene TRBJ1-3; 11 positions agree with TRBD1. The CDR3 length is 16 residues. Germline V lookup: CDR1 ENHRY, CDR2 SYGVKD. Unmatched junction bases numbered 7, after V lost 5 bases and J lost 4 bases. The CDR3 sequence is CAISPGQGARGNTIYF. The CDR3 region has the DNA TGTGCCATCAGTCCCGGACAGGGGGCGAGAGGAAACACCATATATTTT.

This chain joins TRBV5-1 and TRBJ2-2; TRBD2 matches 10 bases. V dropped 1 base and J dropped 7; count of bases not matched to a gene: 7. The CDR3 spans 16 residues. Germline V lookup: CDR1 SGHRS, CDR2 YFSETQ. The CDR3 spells CASSLSLAGAIGELFF. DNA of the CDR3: TGCGCCAGCAGCTTGAGTCTAGCGGGAGCAATCGGGGAGCTGTTTTTT. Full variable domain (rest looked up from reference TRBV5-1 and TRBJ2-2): KAGVTQTPRYLIKTRGQQVTLSCSPISGHRSVSWYQQTPGQGLQFLFEYFSETQRNKGNFPGRFSGRQFSNSRSEMNVSTLELGDSALYLCASSLSLAGAIGELFFGEGSRLTVL.